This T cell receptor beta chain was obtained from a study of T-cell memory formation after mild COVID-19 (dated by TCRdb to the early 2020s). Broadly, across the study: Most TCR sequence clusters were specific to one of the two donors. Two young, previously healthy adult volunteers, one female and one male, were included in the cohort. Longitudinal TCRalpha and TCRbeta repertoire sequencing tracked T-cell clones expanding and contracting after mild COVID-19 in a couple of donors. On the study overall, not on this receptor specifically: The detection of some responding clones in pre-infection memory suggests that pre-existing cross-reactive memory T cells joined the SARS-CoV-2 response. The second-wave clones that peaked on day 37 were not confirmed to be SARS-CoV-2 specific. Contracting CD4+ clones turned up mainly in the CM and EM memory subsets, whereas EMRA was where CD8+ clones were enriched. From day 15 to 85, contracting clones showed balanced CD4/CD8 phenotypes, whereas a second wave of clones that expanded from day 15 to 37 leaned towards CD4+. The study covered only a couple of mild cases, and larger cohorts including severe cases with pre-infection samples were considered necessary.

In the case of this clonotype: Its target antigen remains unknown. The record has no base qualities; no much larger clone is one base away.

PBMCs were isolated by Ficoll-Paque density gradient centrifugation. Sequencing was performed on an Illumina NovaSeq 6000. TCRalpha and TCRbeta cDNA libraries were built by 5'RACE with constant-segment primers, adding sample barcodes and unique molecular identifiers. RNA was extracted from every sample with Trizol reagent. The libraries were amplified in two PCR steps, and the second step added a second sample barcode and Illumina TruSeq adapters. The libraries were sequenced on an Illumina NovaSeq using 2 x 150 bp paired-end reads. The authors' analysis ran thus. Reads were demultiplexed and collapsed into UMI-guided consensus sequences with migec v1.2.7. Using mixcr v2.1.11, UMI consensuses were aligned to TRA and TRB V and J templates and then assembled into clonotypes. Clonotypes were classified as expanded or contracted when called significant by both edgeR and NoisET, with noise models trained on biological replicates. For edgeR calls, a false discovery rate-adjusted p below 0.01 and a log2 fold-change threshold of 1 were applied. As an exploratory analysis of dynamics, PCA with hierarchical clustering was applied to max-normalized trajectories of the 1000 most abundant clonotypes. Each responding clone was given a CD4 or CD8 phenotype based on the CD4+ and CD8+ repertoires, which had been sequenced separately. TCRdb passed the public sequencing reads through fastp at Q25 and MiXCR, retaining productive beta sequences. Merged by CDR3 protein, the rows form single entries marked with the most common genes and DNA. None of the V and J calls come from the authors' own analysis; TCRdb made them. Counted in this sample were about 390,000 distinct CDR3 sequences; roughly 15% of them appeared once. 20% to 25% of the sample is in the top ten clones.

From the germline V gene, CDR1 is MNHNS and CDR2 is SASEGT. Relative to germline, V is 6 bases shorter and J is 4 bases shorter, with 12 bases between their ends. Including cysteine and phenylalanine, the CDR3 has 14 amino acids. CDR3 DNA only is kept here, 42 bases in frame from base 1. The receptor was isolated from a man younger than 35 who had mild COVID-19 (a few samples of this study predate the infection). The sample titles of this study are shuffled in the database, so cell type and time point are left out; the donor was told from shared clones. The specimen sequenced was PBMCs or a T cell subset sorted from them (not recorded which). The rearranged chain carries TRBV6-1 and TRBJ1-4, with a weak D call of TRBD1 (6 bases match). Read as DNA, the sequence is TGTGCCAGCAGCCGTACAGGGTTTAATGAAAAACTGTTTTTT. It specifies CASSRTGFNEKLFF.